The present entry profiles one T cell receptor (beta chain) with its context. What it binds is unknown. As it was prepared, the TCRbeta library received unique molecular identifiers. Via MiXCR, TCRdb re-called the PCR reads, giving one row per CDR3 protein. The data hold approximately 430,000 distinct CDR3 sequences, with 15% to 20% observed a single time. These data belong to a study of T-cell reconstitution after alpha-beta-depleted transplantation in children. Whole-study results and caveats: From surviving recipient T cells and thymic progenitors came the high day-60 TCRbeta diversity observed in some patients. Several hundred rapidly expanded clones from non-depleted graft cells reportedly supplied alpha-beta T cells about two months post-transplant.

CDR1 is SGHTA and CDR2 is FQGNSA in the germline V gene. Trimming cost V 2 bases and J 0 bases; bases outside gene matches: 6. There are 17 residues in the CDR3. V gene TRBV7-2 combines with J gene TRBJ2-3, with 9 bases matching TRBD2. The receptor comes from a boy under three years old who had a stem cell transplant for Wiskott-Aldrich syndrome, so the T cells may come from the graft donor. Sample: PBMCs, mostly from graft donor cells, taken 360 days after TCRalphabeta/CD19-depleted stem cell transplant. The CDR3, as DNA: TGTGCCAGCAGCTTATTCGCCAGCGGGGGGAGCACAGATACGCAGTATTTT. This gives the protein CASSLFASGGSTDTQYF.